This T cell receptor (beta chain) comes out of a study of T cell responses to AZD1222 COVID-19 vaccine (dated by TCRdb to about 2021). Regarding the complete study: TCR sequencing was performed for roughly 240 trial participants, of whom roughly 200 were given two doses of AZD1222 and 26 were given two doses of MenACWY control vaccine. Trial participants were enrolled into age subgroups of 18-55, 56-69 and 70-plus years, which contained roughly 140, 27 and 60 TCR-sequenced participants, respectively.

The time point label of this sample denotes: about 28 days (+/-7) after the second vaccine dose. AZD1222 recipients whose second dose came at about 4 weeks and those whose second dose came at about 12 weeks were combined into one group, since spike-specific TCR depth and breadth did not differ between the two schedules. The vaccinee samples were drawn from two UK trials, COV001 and COV002, one of which was a single-blind randomized controlled phase 2/3 trial testing AZD1222 (ChAdOx1 nCoV-19) in healthy adults. Trial participant PBMC samples were collected at day 0 and day 28 after the second dose for TCRbeta chain sequencing. The CDR3 regions of human TCRbeta chains were analyzed by immunosequencing. In the paper's pipeline: TCRs in the repertoires were matched against a reference library of SARS-CoV-2-specific TCRs that had been generated with the MIRA antigen-specificity platform. Breadth was defined as the fraction of unique TCRs that were SARS-CoV-2-associated. Depth was defined as the fraction of total T cells that were SARS-CoV-2-associated. Using the MIRA data, every spike-specific TCR was mapped to the spike region that the TCR reacted to and assigned to either a CD4 or a CD8 class. Log10-transformed breadth and depth values were compared by one-way ANOVA with Sidak's multiple comparisons tests. TCRdb retrieved this table from immuneACCESS and kept in-frame rearrangements only. Not all clones are present; in checked studies, unresolved V genes account for under half, and no reason is known for the remainder. The V and J calls and the clone size are those of that table, but D and trimming were determined from the DNA. The sample profile shows 250,000 to 300,000 clones; around 93% of them were found once. The top ten clonotypes cover less than 0.65% of the sample.

Overall study results and their limits: The 56-69-year group was small, and its depth increase did not reach significance, likely because of low power. Because no day 14 peak-response samples were available, the repertoires could be characterized only after the peak T cell response. Most participants were white British and females outnumbered males, and the authors suggested that clonal diversity may have been underestimated. The whole spike protein was spanned by vaccine-associated CD4 TCRs, and dominant responses were seen in regions 160-218 and 743-854. Conclusions about previously exposed vaccinees were limited because only a handful of AZD1222 recipients were SARS-CoV-2 seropositive at baseline. Nearly half of unique spike-specific TCRs reportedly recognized epitopes outside regions mutated in the B.1.351 and B.1.1.7 variants. Spike-specific TCR breadth and depth rose significantly after two AZD1222 doses compared with day 0 and with MenACWY recipients.

A remark on this clone: There is no known antigen for this receptor. Qualities for individual bases were not recorded, and no much larger clone is one base off.

The junction carries 14 bases between V and J, which are trimmed by 6 bases and 6 bases respectively. Taken from the germline V gene, the CDR1 and CDR2 loops are MGHDK and SYGVNS. Reading from cysteine to phenylalanine, the CDR3 counts 13 amino acids. The sequence is cut down to CDR3 DNA, 39 bases in frame from base 1. The TCR was taken from an adult who received the AZD1222 COVID-19 vaccine. This receptor chain uses TRBV25-1 and TRBJ1-1; a tentative D match to TRBD1 spans 5 bases. The source material was peripheral blood, sampled 28 days after the second AZD1222 dose. The sequenced DNA: TGTGCCAGCAGAGCTGGACAAGGGGCTGAAGCTTTCTTT. Its translation reads: CASRAGQGAEAFF.